This entry concerns a single TCR beta chain. Antigen: not known. The CDR3 spans 18 residues. Germline V lookup: CDR1 MNHEY, CDR2 SMNVEV (reference sequence). Trimming pared 3 bases from V and 2 bases from J, leaving 20 bases between. Assay used: immunoSEQ multiplex PCR; TCRdb lists only in-frame clones, some missing. The top ten clones hold over 1.1% of a sample with fewer than 250,000 clones, more than 70% of them seen once. The validation cohort, a group of 90 to 150 subjects, included the donors and was separate from the approximately 670-subject first cohort. The sample belongs to a study of cytomegalovirus exposure and HLA in healthy donors. Notes on the study in general: The dataset shows that most TCR sequences were rare, while some public TCRs occurred in many donors. In vitro testing confirmed a few CMV-associated chains as specific for CMV antigens. The investigators catalogued 150 to 200 TCR beta chains as cytomegalovirus-associated.

The chain is built from TRBV27 and TRBJ1-5; D possibly corresponds to TRBD1 (5 bases). This TCR derives from a woman aged 18-35 years in good health and CMV-seronegative. The sequencing sample was made of PBMCs. The CDR3 reads CASSFTAPTVWGNQPQHF. For the CDR3, the DNA is TGTGCCAGCAGTTTTACGGCCCCGACAGTTTGGGGCAATCAGCCCCAGCATTTT.